This T cell receptor (beta chain) was sequenced in a study of tumor and adjacent non-tumor tissue in lung cancer. The overall study: Around 4.5 million productive TCRbeta reads were obtained per sample on average.

This sample's RNA came from whole unsorted tissue. A modified ARM-PCR protocol with three rounds of nested PCR amplified TCRbeta. TCRdb reprocessed the multiplex PCR reads via MiXCR and lists one record per CDR3 protein. The sample carries roughly 140,000 distinct CDR3 sequences, 66% recorded once. This CDR3 is built from 14 residues. Germline V lookup: CDR1 MGHRA, CDR2 YSYEKL. Trimming pared 1 base from V and 4 bases from J, leaving 8 bases between. The chain couples TRBV4-1 to TRBJ1-3; D unresolved. The receptor comes from a man in his fifties or sixties with small cell lung cancer. The specimen was lung tumor tissue. The CDR3 sequence is CASSQVGQGNTIYF. The CDR3 bases are TGCGCCAGCAGCCAAGTCGGCCAGGGAAACACCATATATTTT.